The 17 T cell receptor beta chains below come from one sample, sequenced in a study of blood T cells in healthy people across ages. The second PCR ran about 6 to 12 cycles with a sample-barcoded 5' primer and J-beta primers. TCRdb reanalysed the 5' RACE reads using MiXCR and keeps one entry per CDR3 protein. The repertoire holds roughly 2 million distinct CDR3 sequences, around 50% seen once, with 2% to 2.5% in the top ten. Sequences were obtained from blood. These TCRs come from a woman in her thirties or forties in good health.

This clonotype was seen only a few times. CDR3 region: CASSFWTGRDGYTF. The CDR3 DNA reads TGTGCCAGCAGCTTCTGGACAGGGCGAGATGGCTACACCTTC. The V and J genes are TRBV7-9 and TRBJ1-2; 8 positions agree with TRBD1. Trimming cost V 3 bases and J 6 bases; bases outside gene matches: 6. Germline V lookup: CDR1 SEHNR, CDR2 FQNEAQ (reference sequence). The CDR3 runs to 14 residues.

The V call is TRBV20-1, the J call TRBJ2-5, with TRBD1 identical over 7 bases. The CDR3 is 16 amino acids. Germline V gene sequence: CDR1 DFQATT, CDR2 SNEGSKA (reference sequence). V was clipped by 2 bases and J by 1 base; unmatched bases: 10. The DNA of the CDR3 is TGCAGTGCTAGAAGAGGCCAGGGGGTTCCCCAAGAGACCCAGTACTTC. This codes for CSARRGQGVPQETQYF.

CDR3 sequence (DNA): TGTGCCAGCAGCCAGGGGGGACTAGCGGGAGTAGGAGAGACCCAGTACTTC. As protein: CASSQGGLAGVGETQYF. The rearrangement uses TRBV4-2 and TRBJ2-4; 14 nucleotides align to TRBD2. The last part of the DNA fits TRBJ2-5 better; the J call may be wrong. Germline-derived CDR1 and CDR2 are LGHNA and YNFKEQ. This CDR3 is 17 amino acids long.

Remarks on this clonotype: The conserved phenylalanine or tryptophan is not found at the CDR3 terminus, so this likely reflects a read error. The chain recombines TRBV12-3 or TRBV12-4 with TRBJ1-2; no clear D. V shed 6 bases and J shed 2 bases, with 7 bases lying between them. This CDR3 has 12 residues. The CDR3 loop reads CASSPTNYGYTL. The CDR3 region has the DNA TGTGCCAGCAGCCCGACCAACTATGGCTACACCTTA.

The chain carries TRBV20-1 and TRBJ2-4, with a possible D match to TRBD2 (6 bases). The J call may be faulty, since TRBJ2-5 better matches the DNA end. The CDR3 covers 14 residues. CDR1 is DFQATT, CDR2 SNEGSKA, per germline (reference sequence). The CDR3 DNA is TGCAGTGCTCCCCGACTAGATCCTACGGAGACCCAGTACTTC. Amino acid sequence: CSAPRLDPTETQYF.

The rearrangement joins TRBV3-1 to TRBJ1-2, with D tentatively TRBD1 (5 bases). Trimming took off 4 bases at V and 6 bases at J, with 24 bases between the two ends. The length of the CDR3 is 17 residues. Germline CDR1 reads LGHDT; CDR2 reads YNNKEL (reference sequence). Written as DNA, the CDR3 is TGTGCCAGCAGCCCACCCCCTCGGGCAGGGTTCAAGGATGGCTACACCTTC. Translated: CASSPPPRAGFKDGYTF.

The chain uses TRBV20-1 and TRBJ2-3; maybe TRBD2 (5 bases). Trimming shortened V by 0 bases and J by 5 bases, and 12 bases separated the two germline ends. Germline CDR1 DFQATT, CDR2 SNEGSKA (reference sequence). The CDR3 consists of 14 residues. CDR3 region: CSARDLIRGDTQYF. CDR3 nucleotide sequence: TGCAGTGCTAGAGACCTCATACGGGGAGATACGCAGTATTTT.

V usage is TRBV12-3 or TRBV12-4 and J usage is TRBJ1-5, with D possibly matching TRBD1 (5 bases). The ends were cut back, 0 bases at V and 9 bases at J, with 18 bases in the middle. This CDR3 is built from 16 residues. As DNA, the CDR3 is TGTGCCAGCAGTTTAGCGGTGGGTTGGGGCCCGGGGCCCCAGCATTTT. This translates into CASSLAVGWGPGPQHF.

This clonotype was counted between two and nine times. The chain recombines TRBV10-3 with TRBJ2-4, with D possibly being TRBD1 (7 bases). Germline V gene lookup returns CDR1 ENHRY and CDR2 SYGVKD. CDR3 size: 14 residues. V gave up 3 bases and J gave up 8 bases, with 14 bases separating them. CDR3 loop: CAISEGGGEDIQYF. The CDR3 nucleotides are TGTGCCATCAGTGAAGGAGGGGGCGAAGACATTCAGTACTTC.

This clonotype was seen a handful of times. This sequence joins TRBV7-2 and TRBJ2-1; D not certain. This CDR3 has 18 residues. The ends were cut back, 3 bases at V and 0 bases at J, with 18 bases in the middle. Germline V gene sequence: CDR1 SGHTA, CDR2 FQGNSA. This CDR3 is CASSFASQGYSSYNEQFF. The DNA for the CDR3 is TGTGCCAGCAGCTTTGCAAGCCAAGGCTATAGCTCCTACAATGAGCAGTTCTTC.

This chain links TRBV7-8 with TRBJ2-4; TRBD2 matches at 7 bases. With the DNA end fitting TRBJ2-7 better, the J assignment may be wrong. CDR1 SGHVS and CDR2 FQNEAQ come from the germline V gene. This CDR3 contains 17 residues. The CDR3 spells CASSLVRREEVAYEQYF. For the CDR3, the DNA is TGTGCCAGCAGCTTAGTCAGACGGGAGGAGGTGGCCTACGAGCAGTACTTC.

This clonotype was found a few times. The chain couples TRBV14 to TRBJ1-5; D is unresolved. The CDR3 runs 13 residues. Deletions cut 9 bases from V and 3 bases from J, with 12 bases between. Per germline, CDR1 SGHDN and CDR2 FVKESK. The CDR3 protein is CASSPSPNQPQHF. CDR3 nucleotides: TGTGCCAGTTCCCCGTCCCCCAATCAGCCCCAGCATTTT.

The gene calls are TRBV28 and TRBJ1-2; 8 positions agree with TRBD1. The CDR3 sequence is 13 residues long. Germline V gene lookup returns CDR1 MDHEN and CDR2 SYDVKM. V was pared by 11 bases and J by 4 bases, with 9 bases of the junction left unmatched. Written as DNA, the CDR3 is TGTGCCGGGCAGGGGGCTTTGGGCTATGGCTACACCTTC. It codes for CAGQGALGYGYTF.

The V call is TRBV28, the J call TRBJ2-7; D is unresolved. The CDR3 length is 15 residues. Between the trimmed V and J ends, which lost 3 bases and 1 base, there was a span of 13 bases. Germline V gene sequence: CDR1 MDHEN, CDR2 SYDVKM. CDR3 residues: CASSFSEAGSYEQYF. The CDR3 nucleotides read TGTGCCAGCAGTTTCAGCGAGGCAGGATCCTACGAGCAGTACTTC.

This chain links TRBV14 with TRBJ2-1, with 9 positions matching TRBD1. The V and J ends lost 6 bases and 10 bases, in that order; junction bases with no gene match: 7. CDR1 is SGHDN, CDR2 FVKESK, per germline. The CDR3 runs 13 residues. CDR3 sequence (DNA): TGTGCCAGCAGGCGGACAGGGGCCGGCGAGCAGTTCTTC. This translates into CASRRTGAGEQFF.

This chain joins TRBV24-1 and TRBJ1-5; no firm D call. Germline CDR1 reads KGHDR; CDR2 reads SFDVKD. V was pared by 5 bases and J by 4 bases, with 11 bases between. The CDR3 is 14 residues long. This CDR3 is CATSGRSINQPQHF. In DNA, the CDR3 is TGTGCCACCAGTGGCAGGTCCATTAATCAGCCCCAGCATTTT.

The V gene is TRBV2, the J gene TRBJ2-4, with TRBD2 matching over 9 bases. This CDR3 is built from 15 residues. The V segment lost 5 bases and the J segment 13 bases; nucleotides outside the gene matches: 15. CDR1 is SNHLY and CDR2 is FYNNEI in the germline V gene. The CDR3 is CASSLAGVVLNEQYF. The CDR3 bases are TGTGCCAGCAGTTTAGCGGGGGTAGTTCTCAATGAGCAGTACTTC.